This T cell receptor (beta chain) was identified in a study of graft-versus-host responses after intestinal transplantation. About the study: Recipients uniformly received anti-thymocyte globulin induction, followed by tacrolimus and steroids for approximately 3 years. Findings of the study overall: Allografts carried high graft-versus-host to host-versus-graft clonal ratios in patients having graft-donor T cell macrochimerism. Recipient marrow contained GvH clones, some of which appeared first in ileum or blood.

Lymphocytes (intraepithelial and lamina propria) were released by processing the graft tissue. Sequenced by immunoSEQ multiplex PCR; TCRdb stores in-frame clones only, minus some. In the table there are some 15,000 clones, roughly three fifths of which are singletons. The CDR3 runs 12 residues. Germline assignment: CDR1 GTSNPN and CDR2 SVGIG (reference sequence). V shed 5 bases and J 2 bases; nucleotides not matched to a gene: 1. On this clone: Its antigen is unknown. The same CDR3 also results from other DNA sequences found in this sample.

This clonotype was sampled from a human patient who received an intestinal transplant, so some T cells may come from the graft donor. This specimen consisted of ileum tissue, obtained 524 days after transplant. This sequence joins TRBV30 and TRBJ2-7, with TRBD1 matching 9 bases. CDR3 coding DNA: TGTGCCTGGGGGACAGGGCCCTACGAGCAGTACTTC. Residues: CAWGTGPYEQYF.